This T cell receptor (beta chain) was retrieved from a study of identical twins. MiXCR was run by TCRdb on the 5' RACE reads, yielding one entry per CDR3 protein. The repertoire has roughly 290,000 distinct CDR3 sequences, just under 9.5% of them found once; the top ten carry approximately 6.6%. The CDR3 is 13 residues long. With V trimmed by 7 bases and J by 5 bases, 6 bases remained unmatched. Per germline, CDR1 SQVTM and CDR2 ANQGSEA. This sample also belongs to another study, concerning yellow fever vaccine responses in identical twins.

The sequenced material came from CD8+ T cells sorted from blood. This sequence was found in a woman between 18 and 29 years old in good health. The V gene is TRBV29-1, the J gene TRBJ2-5; 11 bases line up with TRBD1. As DNA, the CDR3 is TGCAGCGCCCGCCGGGACAGGGGGGAGACCCAGTACTTC. This sequence encodes CSARRDRGETQYF.